This is a list of T cell receptor beta chains from one sample in a study of blood T cell repertoires in COVID-19. Here immunoSEQ multiplex PCR was the method, and the copy in TCRdb shows in-frame clones only, minus some. The sample lists 170,000 or so clones; about four fifths were seen once. Sequenced input: peripheral blood. The receptors come from a man between 65 and 80 years old with active or convalescent COVID-19. CDR3s include the opening cysteine and the closing phenylalanine or tryptophan. Each record gives: V gene, CDR3 length, clone size, J gene, D gene, CDR3 protein, CDR3 DNA. The D gene is left open where the match is weak. The size entry is marked missing in some rows and otherwise reads once, few, many or a size class.

>TRBV18|15|NA|TRBJ2-5|TRBD1
CASSPKTGNTKTQYF
TGTGCCAGCTCACCTAAGACAGGGAACACGAAGACCCAGTACTTC
>TRBV4-1|14|few|TRBJ2-7|NA
CASSLTSMGHEQYF
TGCGCCAGCAGCCTTACTAGTATGGGCCACGAGCAGTACTTC
>TRBV6-5|14|NA|TRBJ1-6|TRBD1
CASRGTGAQSPLHF
TGTGCCAGCAGGGGGACAGGGGCCCAGTCACCCCTCCACTTT
>TRBV11-3|13|NA|TRBJ1-1|NA
CASSLYMNTEAFF
TGTGCCAGCAGCTTATATATGAACACTGAAGCTTTCTTT
>TRBV10-1|15|NA|TRBJ2-3|TRBD1
CASSTGTGGPDTQYF
TGCGCCAGCAGTACCGGGACAGGGGGCCCAGATACGCAGTATTTT
>TRBV5-1|15|once|TRBJ2-5|NA
CASSPQDPRQETQYF
TGCGCCAGCAGCCCACAGGACCCCCGTCAAGAGACCCAGTACTTC
>TRBV6-5|13|NA|TRBJ1-2|NA
CASSRGSDYGYTF
TGTGCCAGCAGTAGGGGCAGTGACTATGGCTACACCTTC
>TRBV5-1|13|NA|TRBJ2-1|NA
CASSSLEGGEQFF
TGCGCCAGCAGCTCCCTAGAAGGCGGTGAGCAGTTCTTC
>TRBV7-3|13|few|TRBJ2-2|NA
CASSPLASGELFF
TGTGCCAGCAGCCCTCTAGCGTCCGGGGAGCTGTTTTTT
>TRBV30|17|once|TRBJ1-4|TRBD1
CAWSLGAGGSTNEKLFF
TGTGCCTGGAGTTTGGGTGCAGGGGGATCCACTAATGAAAAACTGTTTTTT
>TRBV4-3|15|NA|TRBJ2-7|TRBD1
CASSQEWGRGYEQYF
TGCGCCAGCAGCCAAGAATGGGGCAGGGGGTACGAGCAGTACTTC
>TRBV3-1/TRBV3-2|14|NA|TRBJ2-2|NA
CASSQRGGSGELFF
TGTGCCAGCAGCCAAAGGGGGGGTTCCGGGGAGCTGTTTTTT
>TRBV7-2|15|few|TRBJ1-1|TRBD1
CASSISGTGSTEAFF
TGTGCCAGCAGCATTTCCGGGACAGGGAGCACTGAAGCTTTCTTT
>TRBV4-1|15|NA|TRBJ2-5|NA
CASSQNRDVRETQYF
TGCGCCAGCAGCCAAAACAGGGATGTAAGGGAGACCCAGTACTTC
>TRBV5-1|13|NA|TRBJ1-1|NA
CASSSLPNTEAFF
TGCGCCAGCAGCTCCCTCCCGAACACTGAAGCTTTCTTT
>TRBV6-2/TRBV6-3|14|NA|TRBJ1-2|NA
CASSDSPKVYGYTF
TGTGCCAGCAGCGACAGCCCCAAAGTCTATGGCTACACCTTC
>TRBV19|13|few|TRBJ2-1|NA
CASSTGFGYEQFF
TGTGCCAGTAGTACAGGGTTTGGCTATGAGCAGTTCTTC
>TRBV5-1|14|NA|TRBJ1-1|NA
CASSLRVGDIEAFF
TGCGCCAGCAGCTTAAGGGTTGGGGACATTGAAGCTTTCTTT
>TRBV7-2|15|NA|TRBJ2-7|NA
CASSLDRAESYEQYF
TGTGCCAGCAGCTTAGACAGGGCGGAGTCCTACGAGCAGTACTTC
>TRBV6-5|13|once|TRBJ1-5|NA
CASGAGIGQPQHF
TGTGCCAGCGGGGCAGGAATTGGTCAGCCCCAGCATTTT
>TRBV2|13|NA|TRBJ2-7|TRBD1
CASSGDRAYEQYF
TGTGCCAGCAGTGGGGACAGGGCCTACGAGCAGTACTTC
>TRBV11-2|15|few|TRBJ2-1|TRBD2
CASSPTSGAYNEQFF
TGTGCCAGCAGCCCAACTAGCGGGGCCTACAATGAGCAGTTCTTC
>TRBV9|15|NA|TRBJ2-5|NA
CASSVGSSWQETQYF
TGTGCCAGCAGCGTAGGATCTAGCTGGCAAGAGACCCAGTACTTC
>TRBV10-2|14|NA|TRBJ2-2|NA
CASRRNSGTGELFF
TGCGCCAGCCGGCGGAATTCTGGCACCGGGGAGCTGTTTTTT
>TRBV19|16|NA|TRBJ1-3|NA
CASSGRGRTSGNTIYF
TGTGCCAGTAGTGGGAGGGGCCGAACCTCTGGAAACACCATATATTTT
>TRBV25-1|14|once|TRBJ1-4|TRBD1
CASNQQGADEKLFF
TGTGCCAGCAACCAACAGGGGGCAGATGAAAAACTGTTTTTT
>TRBV4-3|16|NA|TRBJ2-1|NA
CASSEGGLIGYNEQFF
TGCGCCAGCTCCGAAGGCGGTTTAATAGGCTACAATGAGCAGTTCTTC
>TRBV5-8|14|NA|TRBJ1-2|NA
CASSLSAGNYGYTF
TGTGCCAGCAGCTTGTCGGCGGGCAACTATGGCTACACCTTC
>TRBV6-9|16|NA|TRBJ2-5|NA
CASSRSGPGVQETQYF
TGTGCCAGCAGTCGCAGTGGACCAGGGGTCCAAGAGACCCAGTACTTC
>TRBV10-2|15|NA|TRBJ2-3|NA
CASSDPAQTTDTQYF
TGCGCCAGCAGTGACCCAGCGCAGACCACAGATACGCAGTATTTT
>TRBV4-2|13|NA|TRBJ1-2|NA
CASSHAGRDGYTF
TGTGCCAGCAGCCATGCAGGGAGGGATGGCTACACCTTC
>TRBV15|14|NA|TRBJ2-1|NA
CATSRDQLESEQFF
TGTGCCACCAGCAGAGATCAGCTGGAGAGTGAGCAGTTCTTC
>TRBV2|16|NA|TRBJ1-5|TRBD1
CASSGLQGVSNQPQHF
TGTGCCAGCAGTGGCCTACAGGGGGTGAGCAATCAGCCCCAGCATTTT
>TRBV7-2|14|once|TRBJ2-5|TRBD2
CASSLAGGRETQYF
TGTGCCAGCAGCTTAGCGGGGGGGAGGGAGACCCAGTACTTC
>TRBV15|15|NA|TRBJ1-1|NA
CATSVNRAMNTEAFF
TGTGCCACCAGCGTGAACAGGGCCATGAACACTGAAGCTTTCTTT
>TRBV5-1|15|once|TRBJ1-4|TRBD1
CASSSAQGARTQLFF
TGCGCCAGCAGCTCCGCCCAGGGGGCGCGGACCCAACTGTTTTTT
>TRBV5-8|15|NA|TRBJ2-3|NA
CASSPRRGRTDTQYF
TGTGCCAGCAGTCCTCGGCGGGGCCGCACAGATACGCAGTATTTT
>TRBV7-9|15|NA|TRBJ1-6|NA
CASSRTGTTNSPLHF
TGTGCCAGCAGCCGCACCGGGACTACGAATTCACCCCTCCACTTT
>TRBV15|16|NA|TRBJ2-5|TRBD2
CATSRWLAGGRETQYF
TGTGCCACCAGCCGATGGCTAGCGGGGGGACGAGAGACCCAGTACTTC
>TRBV10-2|17|NA|TRBJ1-2|NA
CASSESKGGAIIYGYTF
TGCGCCAGCAGTGAGTCGAAGGGGGGGGCTATCATCTATGGCTACACCTTC
>TRBV19|14|NA|TRBJ2-2|TRBD1
CASLDRGDTGELFF
TGTGCCAGTTTAGACAGGGGGGACACCGGGGAGCTGTTTTTT
>TRBV7-6|15|NA|TRBJ2-1|TRBD1
CASSPLDRDYNEQFF
TGTGCCAGCAGCCCGTTGGACAGGGATTACAATGAGCAGTTCTTC
>TRBV5-4|14|NA|TRBJ1-2|NA
CASSFGWRKYGYTF
TGTGCCAGCAGCTTTGGGTGGAGGAAGTATGGCTACACCTTC
>TRBV2|15|few|TRBJ1-4|NA
CASSERRGGNEKLFF
TGTGCCAGCAGTGAAAGGAGAGGAGGCAATGAAAAACTGTTTTTT
>TRBV9|21|NA|TRBJ2-1|NA
CASSVGSPPKSEGGKNNEQFF
TGTGCCAGCAGCGTAGGATCCCCCCCCAAATCAGAAGGCGGGAAAAACAATGAGCAGTTCTTC
>TRBV7-2|16|NA|TRBJ1-6|NA
CASSLFESSYNSPLHF
TGTGCCAGCAGCTTATTTGAGTCCTCCTATAATTCACCCCTCCACTTT
>TRBV2|11|NA|TRBJ1-1|NA
CASSETAEAFF
TGTGCCAGCAGTGAGACAGCTGAAGCTTTCTTT